This TCR beta chain derives from a study of T cells in Graves' hyperthyroidism and ophthalmopathy. RNA transcripts provided the source from which TCR beta CDR3 regions were amplified. The study used the HTBI primer set for a first-round RT-PCR of the TCR CDR3. TCRdb redid the calling of the multiplex PCR reads with MiXCR, one entry per CDR3 protein. The sample lists just under 750,000 distinct CDR3 sequences, roughly a third occurring once. Trimming at V came to 1 base and at J to 0 bases, leaving 15 bases not matched to a gene. The CDR3 loop spans 20 amino acids. Germline V gene lookup returns CDR1 DFQATT and CDR2 SNEGSKA (reference sequence). Fresh peripheral blood, around 9.5 ml, yielded the PBMCs. The table lists this clonotype with a few counts.

Sequenced: blood. The TCR comes from a woman in her thirties or forties with Graves' hyperthyroidism. The V call is TRBV20-1, the J call TRBJ2-2, with 9 bases matching TRBD2. CDR3 in amino acids: CSARGLGRLAGPANTGELFF. The CDR3 coding sequence is TGCAGTGCTAGAGGTCTAGGTCGTCTAGCGGGGCCGGCGAACACCGGGGAGCTGTTTTTT.